The sequence of this TCR beta chain was determined in a study of T cells in Graves' hyperthyroidism and ophthalmopathy. Amplification yielded TCR beta CDR3 regions, with RNA transcripts as the source. In the first-round RT-PCR of the TCR CDR3, the HTBI primer set was used. TCRdb re-called the multiplex PCR reads with MiXCR, one entry per CDR3 protein. This table has 300,000 to 450,000 distinct CDR3 sequences, around a sixth appearing once. CDR1 and CDR2 (germline): MRHNA, SNTAGT. The CDR3 sequence is 16 residues long. With 8 bases clipped from V and 2 bases from J, the junction kept 9 bases outside the gene matches. As for this clonotype: Its antigen is undetermined.

General study findings and limits: Ophthalmopathy prediction by the model preceded onset by a median approximately 6.9 months. The authors' 13 V-J model separated ophthalmopathy from stable hyperthyroidism.

The receptor's source is a young man with Graves' ophthalmopathy. This chain links TRBV6-4 with TRBJ2-2; the match to TRBD2 covers 9 bases. The material sequenced was blood. The CDR3 is CASSRQRGVNTGELFF. CDR3 nucleotide sequence: TGTGCCAGCTCCCGACAGCGGGGGGTCAACACCGGGGAGCTGTTTTTT.